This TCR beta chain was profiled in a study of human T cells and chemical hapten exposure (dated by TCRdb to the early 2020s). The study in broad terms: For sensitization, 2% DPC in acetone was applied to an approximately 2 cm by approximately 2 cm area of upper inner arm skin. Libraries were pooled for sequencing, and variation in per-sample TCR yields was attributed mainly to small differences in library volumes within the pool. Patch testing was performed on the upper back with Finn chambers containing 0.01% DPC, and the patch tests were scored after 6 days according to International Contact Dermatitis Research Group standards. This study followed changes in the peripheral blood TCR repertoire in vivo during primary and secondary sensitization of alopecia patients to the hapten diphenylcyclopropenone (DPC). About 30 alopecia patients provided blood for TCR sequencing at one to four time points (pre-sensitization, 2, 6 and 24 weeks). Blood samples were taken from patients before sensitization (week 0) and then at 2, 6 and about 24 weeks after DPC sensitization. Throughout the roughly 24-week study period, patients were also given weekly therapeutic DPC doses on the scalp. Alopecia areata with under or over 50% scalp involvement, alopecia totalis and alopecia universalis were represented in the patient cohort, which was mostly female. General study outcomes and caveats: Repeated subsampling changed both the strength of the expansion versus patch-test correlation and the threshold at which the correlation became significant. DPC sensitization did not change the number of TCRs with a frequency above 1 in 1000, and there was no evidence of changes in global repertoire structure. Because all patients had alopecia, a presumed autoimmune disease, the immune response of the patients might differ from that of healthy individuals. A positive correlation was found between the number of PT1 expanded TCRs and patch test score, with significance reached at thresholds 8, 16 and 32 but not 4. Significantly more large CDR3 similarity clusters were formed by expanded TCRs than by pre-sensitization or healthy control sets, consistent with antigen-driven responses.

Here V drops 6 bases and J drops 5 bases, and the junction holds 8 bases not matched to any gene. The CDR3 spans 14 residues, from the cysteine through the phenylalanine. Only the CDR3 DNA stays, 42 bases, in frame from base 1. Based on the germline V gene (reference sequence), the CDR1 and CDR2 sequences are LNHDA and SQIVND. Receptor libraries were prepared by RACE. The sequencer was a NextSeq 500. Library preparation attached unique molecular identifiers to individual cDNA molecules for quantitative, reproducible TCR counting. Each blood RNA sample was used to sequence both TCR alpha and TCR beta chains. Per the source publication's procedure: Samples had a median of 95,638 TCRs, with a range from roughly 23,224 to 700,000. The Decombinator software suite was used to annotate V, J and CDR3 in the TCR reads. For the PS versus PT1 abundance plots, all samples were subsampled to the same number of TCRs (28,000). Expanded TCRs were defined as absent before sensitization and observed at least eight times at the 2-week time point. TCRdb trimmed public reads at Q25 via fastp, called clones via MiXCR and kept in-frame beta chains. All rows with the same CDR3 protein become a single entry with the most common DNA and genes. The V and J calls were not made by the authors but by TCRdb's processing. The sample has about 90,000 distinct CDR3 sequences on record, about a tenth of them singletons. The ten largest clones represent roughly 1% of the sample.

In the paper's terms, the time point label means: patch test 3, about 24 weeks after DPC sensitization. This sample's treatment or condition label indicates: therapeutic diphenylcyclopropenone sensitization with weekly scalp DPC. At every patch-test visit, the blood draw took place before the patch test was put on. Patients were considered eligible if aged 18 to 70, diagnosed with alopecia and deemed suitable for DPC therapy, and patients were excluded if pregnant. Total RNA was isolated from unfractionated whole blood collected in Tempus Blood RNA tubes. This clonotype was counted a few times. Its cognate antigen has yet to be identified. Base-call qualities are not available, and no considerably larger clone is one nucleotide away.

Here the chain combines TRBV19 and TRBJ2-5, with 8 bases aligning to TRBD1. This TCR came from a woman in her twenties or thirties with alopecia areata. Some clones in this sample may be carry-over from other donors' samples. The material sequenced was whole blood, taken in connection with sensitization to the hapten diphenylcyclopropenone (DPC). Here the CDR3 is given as CASSLQGASETQYF. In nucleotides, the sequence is TGTGCCAGTAGCCTCCAGGGGGCGAGTGAGACCCAGTACTTC.